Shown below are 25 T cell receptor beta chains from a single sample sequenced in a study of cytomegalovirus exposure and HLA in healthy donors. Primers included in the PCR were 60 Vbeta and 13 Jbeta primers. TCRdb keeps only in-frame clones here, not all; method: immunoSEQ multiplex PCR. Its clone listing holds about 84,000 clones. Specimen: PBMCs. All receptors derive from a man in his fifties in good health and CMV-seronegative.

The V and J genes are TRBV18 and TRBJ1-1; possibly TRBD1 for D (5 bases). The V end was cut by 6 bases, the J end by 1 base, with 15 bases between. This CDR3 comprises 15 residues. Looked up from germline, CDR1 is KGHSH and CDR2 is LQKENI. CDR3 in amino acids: CASSPVSGQNTEAFF. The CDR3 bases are TGTGCCAGCTCGCCCGTGAGTGGACAGAACACTGAAGCTTTCTTT.

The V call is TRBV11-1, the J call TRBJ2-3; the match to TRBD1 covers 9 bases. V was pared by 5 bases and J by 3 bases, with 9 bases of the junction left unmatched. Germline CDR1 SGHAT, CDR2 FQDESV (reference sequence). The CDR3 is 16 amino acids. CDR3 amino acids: CASSLQGAIGTDTQYF. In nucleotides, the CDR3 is TGTGCCAGCAGCCTACAGGGGGCGATCGGAACAGATACGCAGTATTTT.

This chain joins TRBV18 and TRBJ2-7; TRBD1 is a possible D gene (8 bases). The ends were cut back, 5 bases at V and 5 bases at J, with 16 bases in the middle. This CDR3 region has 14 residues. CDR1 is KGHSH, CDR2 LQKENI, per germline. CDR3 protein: CASSTNRGGNEQYF. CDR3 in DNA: TGTGCCAGCTCAACGAACAGGGGGGGAAACGAGCAGTACTTC.

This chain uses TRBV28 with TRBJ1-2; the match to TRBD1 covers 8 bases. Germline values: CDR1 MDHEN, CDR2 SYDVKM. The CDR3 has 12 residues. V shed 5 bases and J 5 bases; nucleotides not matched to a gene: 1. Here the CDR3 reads CASSGQGYGYTF. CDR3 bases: TGTGCCAGCAGTGGACAGGGATATGGCTACACCTTC.

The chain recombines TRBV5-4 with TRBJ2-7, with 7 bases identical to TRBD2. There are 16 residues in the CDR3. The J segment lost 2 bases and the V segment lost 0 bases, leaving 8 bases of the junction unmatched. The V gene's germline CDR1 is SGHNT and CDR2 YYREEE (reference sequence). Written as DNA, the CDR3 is TGTGCCAGCAGCTTGGAGGCTAGCGGACGGACCTACGAGCAGTACTTC. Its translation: CASSLEASGRTYEQYF.

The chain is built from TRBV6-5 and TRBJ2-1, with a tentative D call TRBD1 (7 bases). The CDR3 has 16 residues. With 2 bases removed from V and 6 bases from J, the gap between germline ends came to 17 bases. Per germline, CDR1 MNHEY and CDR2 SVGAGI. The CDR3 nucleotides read TGTGCCAGCAGTTACGCGGGACAGCTAAACTTCAATGAGCAGTTCTTC. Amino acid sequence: CASSYAGQLNFNEQFF.

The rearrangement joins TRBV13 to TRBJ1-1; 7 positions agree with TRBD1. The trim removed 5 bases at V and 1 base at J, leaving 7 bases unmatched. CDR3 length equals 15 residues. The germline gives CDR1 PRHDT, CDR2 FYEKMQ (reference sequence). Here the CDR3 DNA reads TGTGCCAGCAGCGCTTACGACAGGGAGAACACTGAAGCTTTCTTT. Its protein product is CASSAYDRENTEAFF.

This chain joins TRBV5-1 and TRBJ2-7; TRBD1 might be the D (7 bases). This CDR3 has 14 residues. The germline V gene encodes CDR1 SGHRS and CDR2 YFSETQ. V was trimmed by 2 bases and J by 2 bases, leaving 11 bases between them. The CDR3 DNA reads TGCGCCAGCAGCTTCCCAGGGGGGACCTACGAGCAGTACTTC. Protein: CASSFPGGTYEQYF.

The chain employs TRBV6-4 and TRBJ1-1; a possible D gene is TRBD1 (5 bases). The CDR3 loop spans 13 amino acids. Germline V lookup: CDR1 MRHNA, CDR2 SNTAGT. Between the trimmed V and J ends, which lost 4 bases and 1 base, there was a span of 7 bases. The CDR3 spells CASSVRENTEAFF. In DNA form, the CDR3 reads TGTGCCAGCAGTGTCAGGGAGAACACTGAAGCTTTCTTT.

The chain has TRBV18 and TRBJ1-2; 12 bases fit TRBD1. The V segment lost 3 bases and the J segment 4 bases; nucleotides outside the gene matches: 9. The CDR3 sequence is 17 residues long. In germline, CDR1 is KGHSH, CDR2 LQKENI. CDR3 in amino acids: CASSPGTGGGGGYGYTF. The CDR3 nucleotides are TGTGCCAGCTCACCCGGGACAGGGGGCGGCGGTGGCTATGGCTACACCTTC.

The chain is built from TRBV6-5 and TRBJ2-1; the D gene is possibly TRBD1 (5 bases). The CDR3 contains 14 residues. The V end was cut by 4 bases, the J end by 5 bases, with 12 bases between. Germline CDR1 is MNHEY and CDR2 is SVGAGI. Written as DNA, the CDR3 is TGTGCCAGCAGTTGGACAATGGGCCACAATGAGCAGTTCTTC. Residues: CASSWTMGHNEQFF.

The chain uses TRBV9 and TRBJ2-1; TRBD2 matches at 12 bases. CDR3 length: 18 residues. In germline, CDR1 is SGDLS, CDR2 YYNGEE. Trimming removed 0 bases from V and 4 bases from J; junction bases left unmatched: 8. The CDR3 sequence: CASSVDPSGGDYYNEQFF. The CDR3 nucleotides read TGTGCCAGCAGCGTAGATCCTAGCGGGGGGGATTATTACAATGAGCAGTTCTTC.

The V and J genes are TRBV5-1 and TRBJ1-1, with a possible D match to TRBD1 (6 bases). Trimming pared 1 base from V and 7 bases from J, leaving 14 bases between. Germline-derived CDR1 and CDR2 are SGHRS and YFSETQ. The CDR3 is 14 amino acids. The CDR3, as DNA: TGCGCCAGCAGCTTGTGGGGGACAAACGGTGAAGCTTTCTTT. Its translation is CASSLWGTNGEAFF.

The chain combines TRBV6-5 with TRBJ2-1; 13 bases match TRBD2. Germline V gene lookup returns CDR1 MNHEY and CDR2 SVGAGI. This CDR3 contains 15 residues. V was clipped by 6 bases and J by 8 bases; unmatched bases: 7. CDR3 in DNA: TGTGCCAGCAGCCAACTAGCGGGGGGGCTCTATGAGCAGTTCTTC. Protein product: CASSQLAGGLYEQFF.

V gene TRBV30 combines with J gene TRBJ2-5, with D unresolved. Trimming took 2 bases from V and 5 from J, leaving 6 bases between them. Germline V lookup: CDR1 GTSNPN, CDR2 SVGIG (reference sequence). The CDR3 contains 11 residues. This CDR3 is CAWSIQETQYF. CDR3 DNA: TGTGCCTGGAGTATACAGGAGACCCAGTACTTC. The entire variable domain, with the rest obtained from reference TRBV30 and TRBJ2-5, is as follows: SQTIHQWPATLVQPVGSPLSLECTVEGTSNPNLYWYRQAAGRGLQLLFYSVGIGQISSEVPQNLSASRPQDRQFILSSKKLLLSDSGFYLCAWSIQETQYFGPGTRLLVL.

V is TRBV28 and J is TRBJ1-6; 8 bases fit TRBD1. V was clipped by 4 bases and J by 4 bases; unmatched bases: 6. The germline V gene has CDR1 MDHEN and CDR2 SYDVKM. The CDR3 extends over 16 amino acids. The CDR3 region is CASSSGTGLYNSPLHF. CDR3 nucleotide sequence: TGTGCCAGCAGTTCCGGGACAGGACTTTATAATTCACCCCTCCACTTT.

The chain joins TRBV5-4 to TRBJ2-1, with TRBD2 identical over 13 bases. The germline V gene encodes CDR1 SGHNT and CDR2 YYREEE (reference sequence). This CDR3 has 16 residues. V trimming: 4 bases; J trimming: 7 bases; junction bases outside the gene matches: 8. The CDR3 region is CASSPGGTSGENEQFF. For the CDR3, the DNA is TGTGCCAGCAGCCCGGGGGGGACTAGCGGGGAGAATGAGCAGTTCTTC.

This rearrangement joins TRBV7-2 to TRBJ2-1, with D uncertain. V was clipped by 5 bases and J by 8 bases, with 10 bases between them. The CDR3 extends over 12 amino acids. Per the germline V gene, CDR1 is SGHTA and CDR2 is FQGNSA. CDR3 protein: CASSVSIYEQFF. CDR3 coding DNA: TGTGCCAGCAGCGTGAGTATTTATGAGCAGTTCTTC.

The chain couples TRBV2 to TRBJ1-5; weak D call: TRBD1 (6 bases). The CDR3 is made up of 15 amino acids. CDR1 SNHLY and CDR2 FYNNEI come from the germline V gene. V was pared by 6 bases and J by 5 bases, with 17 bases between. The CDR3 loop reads CASSRSGVPYQPQHF. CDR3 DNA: TGTGCCAGCAGCAGGTCAGGGGTCCCATATCAGCCCCAGCATTTT. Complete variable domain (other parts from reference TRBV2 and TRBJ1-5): EPEVTQTPSHQVTQMGQEVILRCVPISNHLYFYWYRQILGQKVEFLVSFYNNEISEKSEIFDDQFSVERPDGSNFTLKIRSTKLEDSAMYFCASSRSGVPYQPQHFGDGTRLSIL.

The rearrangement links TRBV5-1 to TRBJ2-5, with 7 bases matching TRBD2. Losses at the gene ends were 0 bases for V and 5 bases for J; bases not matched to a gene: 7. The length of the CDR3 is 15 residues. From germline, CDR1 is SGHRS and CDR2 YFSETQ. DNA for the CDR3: TGCGCCAGCAGCTTGGTCAGCGGGGCCTCGGAGACCCAGTACTTC. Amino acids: CASSLVSGASETQYF.

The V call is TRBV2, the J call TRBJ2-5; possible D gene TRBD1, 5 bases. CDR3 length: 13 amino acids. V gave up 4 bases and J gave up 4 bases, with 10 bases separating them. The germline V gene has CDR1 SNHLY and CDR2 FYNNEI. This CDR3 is CASSGQGGETQYF. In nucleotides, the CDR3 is TGTGCCAGCAGTGGGCAGGGCGGAGAGACCCAGTACTTC.

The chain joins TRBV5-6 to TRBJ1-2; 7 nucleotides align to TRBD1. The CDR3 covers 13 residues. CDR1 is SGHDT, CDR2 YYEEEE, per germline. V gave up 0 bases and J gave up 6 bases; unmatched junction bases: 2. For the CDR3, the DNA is TGTGCCAGCAGCTTGGTTCAGGGGGATGGCTACACCTTC. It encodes CASSLVQGDGYTF.

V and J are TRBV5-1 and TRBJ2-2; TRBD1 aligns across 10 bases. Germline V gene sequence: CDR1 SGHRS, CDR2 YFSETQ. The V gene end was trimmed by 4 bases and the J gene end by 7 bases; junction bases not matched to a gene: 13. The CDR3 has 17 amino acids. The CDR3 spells CASSAGAGTGVHGELFF. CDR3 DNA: TGCGCCAGCAGCGCCGGAGCCGGGACAGGGGTTCACGGGGAGCTGTTTTTT.

CDR3 DNA: TGTGCCAGCAGCACAAGACAGGGTCCCTACGAGCAGTACTTC. Its protein product is CASSTRQGPYEQYF. This rearrangement joins TRBV7-2 to TRBJ2-7, with 7 bases lining up with TRBD1. Germline V gene data show CDR1 as SGHTA and CDR2 as FQGNSA. The CDR3 sequence is 14 residues long. The trim removed 5 bases at V and 2 bases at J, leaving 6 bases unmatched.

CDR3: CASSLGQGDGNTIYF. The CDR3 nucleotides are TGCGCCAGCAGCTTGGGACAGGGTGACGGAAACACCATATATTTT. The chain employs TRBV5-1 and TRBJ1-3, with TRBD1 matching over 7 bases. CDR1 and CDR2 from the germline V gene are SGHRS and YFSETQ. V shed 0 bases and J 4 bases; nucleotides not matched to a gene: 4. The CDR3 is made up of 15 amino acids.